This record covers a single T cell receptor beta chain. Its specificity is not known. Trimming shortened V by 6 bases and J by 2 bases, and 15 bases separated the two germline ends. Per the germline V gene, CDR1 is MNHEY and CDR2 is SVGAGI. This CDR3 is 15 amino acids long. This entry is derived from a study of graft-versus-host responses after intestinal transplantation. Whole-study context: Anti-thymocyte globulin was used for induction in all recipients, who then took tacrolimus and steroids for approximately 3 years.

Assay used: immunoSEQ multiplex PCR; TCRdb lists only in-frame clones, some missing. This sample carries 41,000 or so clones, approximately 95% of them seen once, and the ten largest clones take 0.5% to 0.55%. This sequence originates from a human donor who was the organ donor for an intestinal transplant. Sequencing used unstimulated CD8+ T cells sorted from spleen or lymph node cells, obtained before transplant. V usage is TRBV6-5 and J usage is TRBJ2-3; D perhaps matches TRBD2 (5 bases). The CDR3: CASSLGVTITDTQYF. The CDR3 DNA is TGTGCCAGCAGCCTCGGGGTTACCATCACAGATACGCAGTATTTT.